This TCR beta chain originates from a study of read filtering for tumor transcriptome and immune sequencing. This clonotype was recorded at least ten times. From germline, CDR1 is SGHTA and CDR2 FQGNSA. V lost 0 bases, J lost 7 bases, and 5 bases stayed unmatched. There are 14 residues in the CDR3. Sampling of bone marrow took place during active disease in every patient. The library was built from 400 to 500 ng RNA with molecular barcoded adaptors for alpha/delta and beta/gamma chains. MiXCR was run by TCRdb on the reads, yielding one entry per CDR3 protein. The sample includes 50,000 to 65,000 distinct CDR3 sequences, approximately 20% of them seen just once.

The chain links TRBV7-2 to TRBJ2-7; 8 nucleotides line up with TRBD2. The receptor was isolated from a donor over 35 with multiple myeloma. Specimen: a population of CD138-negative cells sorted from bone marrow. In DNA, the CDR3 is TGTGCCAGCAGCTTAGCCGGGGGGGCCTCTGAGCAGTACTTC. This codes for CASSLAGGASEQYF.